Listed here are 31 T cell receptor beta chains from one sample, sequenced in a study of T-cell reconstitution after alpha-beta-depleted transplantation in children. Using unique molecular identifiers, the investigators prepared the TCRbeta library. Via MiXCR, TCRdb re-called the PCR reads, giving one row per CDR3 protein. Seen here are approximately 190,000 distinct CDR3 sequences, 5% to 6.5% observed once, and the top ten hold roughly 4.5%. The sample was PBMCs, taken before TCRalphabeta/CD19-depleted stem cell transplant. These receptors all stem from a girl under two years old with combined immunodeficiency, due to receive a stem cell transplant.

This clonotype was observed at least ten times. The chain links TRBV20-1 to TRBJ2-1; a possible D gene is TRBD2 (5 bases). Trimming cost V 5 bases and J 4 bases, with 15 bases left between them. The V gene's germline CDR1 is DFQATT and CDR2 SNEGSKA (reference sequence). This CDR3 has 14 residues. The CDR3 spells CSAQPSDLYNEQFF. In DNA, the CDR3 is TGCAGTGCTCAGCCCTCGGACTTATACAATGAGCAGTTCTTC.

This chain uses TRBV4-3 with TRBJ2-1, with 7 nucleotides matching TRBD2. Germline values: CDR1 LGHNA, CDR2 YSLEER. The CDR3 consists of 15 residues. V was pared by 2 bases and J by 5 bases, with 6 bases of the junction left unmatched. In DNA, the CDR3 is TGCGCCAGCAGCCAACGAGCGGGGAGAGACAATGAGCAGTTCTTC. The encoded protein is CASSQRAGRDNEQFF.

Ten or more counts support this clonotype. This chain links TRBV12-3 or TRBV12-4 with TRBJ2-2; 8 bases line up with TRBD2. The CDR3 is 17 amino acids. With V trimmed by 6 bases and J by 4 bases, 13 bases remained unmatched. CDR3 DNA sequence: TGTGCCAGCAGCCCTCTAGGCGGGGGGCCGGGCACCGGGGAGCTGTTTTTT. Protein: CASSPLGGGPGTGELFF.

A few counts support this clonotype. The V call is TRBV5-1, the J call TRBJ2-7; D is unclear. Trimming took off 3 bases at V and 5 bases at J, with 9 bases between the two ends. The CDR3 loop spans 12 amino acids. Germline CDR1 and CDR2: SGHRS and YFSETQ. CDR3 residues: CASSSTGNEQYF. In nucleotides, the CDR3 is TGCGCCAGCAGCTCGACTGGCAACGAGCAGTACTTC.

This clonotype came up many times. The chain couples TRBV6-2 or TRBV6-3 to TRBJ1-1; TRBD1 is a possible D gene (6 bases). Germline assignment: CDR1 MNHEY and CDR2 SVGEGT. The CDR3 sequence is 16 residues long. Deletions cut 11 bases from V and 1 base from J, with 23 bases between. CDR3 in DNA: TGTGCCGCTGGGGACTCCTACAGGGTTGGGAACACTGAAGCTTTCTTT. It is translated as CAAGDSYRVGNTEAFF.

This clonotype appeared many times. DNA of the CDR3: TGTGCCAGCAGTTTTTATGGCACAGATACGCAGTATTTT. As protein: CASSFYGTDTQYF. J is TRBJ2-3 and V is TRBV12-3 or TRBV12-4; the D is unclear. V was cut by 3 bases and J by 1 base, with 5 bases left in between. The CDR3 contains 13 residues.

This clonotype was detected many times. The chain is built from TRBV28 and TRBJ2-1, with TRBD2 identical over 12 bases. The germline gives CDR1 MDHEN, CDR2 SYDVKM. Unmatched junction bases numbered 8, after V lost 3 bases and J lost 5 bases. This CDR3 comprises 17 residues. CDR3 amino acids: CASSLPWTSGMDNEQFF. CDR3 nucleotides: TGTGCCAGCAGTTTGCCCTGGACTAGCGGGATGGACAATGAGCAGTTCTTC.

As concerns this clonotype: A read error may be the cause here, since a much bigger clone is one base away. The chain couples TRBV20-1 to TRBJ2-1, with D possibly matching TRBD2 (5 bases). From germline, CDR1 is DFQATT and CDR2 SNEGSKA (reference sequence). The V gene lost 5 bases and the J gene lost 1 base, with 12 bases spanning the gap. The CDR3 runs 14 residues. The CDR3 coding sequence is TGCAGTGCTTATAGCGAGAAATCCTACAATGAGCAGTTCTTC. This gives the protein CSAYSEKSYNEQFF.

The chain carries TRBV7-8 and TRBJ2-5; TRBD2 agrees at 7 bases. With V trimmed by 6 bases and J by 1 base, 5 bases remained unmatched. The CDR3 spans 14 residues. Germline values: CDR1 SGHVS, CDR2 FQNEAQ. This CDR3 is CASRGGGPQETQYF. CDR3 nucleotides: TGTGCCAGCAGGGGGGGGGGACCCCAAGAGACCCAGTACTTC.

This clonotype showed up many times. V and J are TRBV20-1 and TRBJ2-7; 12 bases match TRBD1. The germline V gene encodes CDR1 DFQATT and CDR2 SNEGSKA (reference sequence). The CDR3 sequence is 18 residues long. V dropped 7 bases and J dropped 2; count of bases not matched to a gene: 18. The CDR3 DNA reads TGCAGTGTCGCTCCGGGACAGGGGGCACCCATAAAGACCTACGAGCAGTACTTC. It yields the protein CSVAPGQGAPIKTYEQYF.

This clonotype appeared many times. The chain joins TRBV20-1 to TRBJ2-7, with 7 bases matching TRBD2. The V and J ends lost 6 bases and 0 bases, in that order; junction bases with no gene match: 11. The germline V gene has CDR1 DFQATT and CDR2 SNEGSKA (reference sequence). The CDR3 is 15 residues long. The CDR3 region has the DNA TGCAGTGCCTCTACCCCGGGACTACCCTCCTACGAGCAGTACTTC. This codes for CSASTPGLPSYEQYF.

This chain connects TRBV6-6 to TRBJ2-1; perhaps TRBD2 as D (5 bases). CDR3 length: 12 amino acids. V lost 4 bases and J lost 9, with 10 bases in between. From germline, CDR1 is MNHNY and CDR2 SVGAGI (reference sequence). The CDR3: CASSFLRGEQFF. The CDR3 DNA reads TGTGCCAGCAGTTTCCTCCGGGGTGAGCAGTTCTTC.

This clonotype was seen at least ten times. This chain joins TRBV6-5 and TRBJ2-7; a possible D gene is TRBD1 (6 bases). The V end was cut by 6 bases, the J end by 7 bases, with 13 bases between. The CDR3 loop spans 12 amino acids. Germline CDR1 MNHEY, CDR2 SVGAGI. Here the CDR3 reads CASRSTGMEQYF. CDR3 coding DNA: TGTGCCAGCAGGTCGACAGGTATGGAGCAGTACTTC.

The table lists this clonotype with many counts. DNA for the CDR3: TGCAGCGGCAGGACGACAGGGGGCGCTGGCAATGAGCAGTTCTTC. This gives the protein CSGRTTGGAGNEQFF. This sequence joins TRBV29-1 and TRBJ2-1; 10 bases fit TRBD1. The CDR3 length is 15 residues. V dropped 7 bases and J dropped 6; count of bases not matched to a gene: 12. Germline CDR1 and CDR2: SQVTM and ANQGSEA.

This clonotype was counted only a few times. The CDR3 is CASSATLARETQYF. CDR3 nucleotide sequence: TGTGCCAGCAGCGCGACTCTAGCTAGGGAGACCCAGTACTTC. The genes are TRBV9 and TRBJ2-5; a possible D gene is TRBD2 (5 bases). The CDR3 is 14 amino acids. V lost 3 bases and J 5 bases, leaving 14 bases between the germline ends. Per germline, CDR1 SGDLS and CDR2 YYNGEE.

There are many counts of this clonotype. The chain recombines TRBV20-1 with TRBJ2-5; tentatively, D is TRBD2 (5 bases). The germline CDR1 and CDR2 sequences are DFQATT and SNEGSKA (reference sequence). The V end was cut by 1 base, the J end by 0 bases, with 12 bases between. The CDR3 has 15 amino acids. In DNA form, the CDR3 reads TGCAGTGCTAGAGGGGCTAGCCAGTACCAAGAGACCCAGTACTTC. Amino acid sequence: CSARGASQYQETQYF.

This clonotype was recorded many times. The rearrangement joins TRBV20-1 to TRBJ1-1; no reliable D call. With 2 bases removed from V and 8 bases from J, the gap between germline ends came to 18 bases. The CDR3 totals 14 residues. Germline lookup yields CDR1 DFQATT and CDR2 SNEGSKA (reference sequence). The CDR3 bases are TGCAGTGCTAGAATCGGGATCGGTCCCTCGGAAGCTTTCTTT. This sequence encodes CSARIGIGPSEAFF.

V usage is TRBV5-6 and J usage is TRBJ2-1; TRBD2 matches 7 bases. Per the germline V gene, CDR1 is SGHDT and CDR2 is YYEEEE. With 0 bases clipped from V and 3 bases from J, the junction kept 6 bases outside the gene matches. This CDR3 spans 16 amino acids. CDR3 in amino acids: CASSLAPSGIYNEQFF. The CDR3, as DNA: TGTGCCAGCAGCTTGGCCCCTAGCGGTATCTACAATGAGCAGTTCTTC.

This clonotype was recorded at least ten times. The chain couples TRBV10-2 to TRBJ2-5, with D tentatively TRBD1 (5 bases). This CDR3 spans 13 amino acids. Trimming took 3 bases from V and 2 from J, leaving 7 bases between them. Germline V gene lookup returns CDR1 WSHSY and CDR2 SAAADI. This CDR3 reads CASSDRTQETQYF. CDR3 DNA sequence: TGCGCCAGCAGTGATAGGACACAAGAGACCCAGTACTTC.

This clonotype was counted at least ten times. This chain links TRBV29-1 with TRBJ1-5; perhaps TRBD1 as D (5 bases). V was pared by 6 bases and J by 7 bases, with 16 bases between. The germline V gene encodes CDR1 SQVTM and CDR2 ANQGSEA. The CDR3 sequence is 13 residues long. The CDR3 loop is CSVGNGGGQPQHF. CDR3 sequence (DNA): TGCAGCGTCGGGAATGGGGGGGGGCAGCCCCAGCATTTT.

This clonotype was seen repeatedly, ten times or more. The rearrangement uses TRBV4-3 and TRBJ2-1, with 12 bases matching TRBD2. Per germline, CDR1 LGHNA and CDR2 YSLEER. The CDR3 runs to 16 residues. V dropped 0 bases and J dropped 7; count of bases not matched to a gene: 4. CDR3 region: CASSQERLAGGNEQFF. The CDR3 bases are TGCGCCAGCAGCCAAGAACGGCTAGCGGGGGGGAATGAGCAGTTCTTC.

This clonotype showed up many times. The chain joins TRBV12-3 or TRBV12-4 to TRBJ2-3, with a weak D call TRBD2 (5 bases). V lost 7 bases and J lost 0, with 14 bases in between. The CDR3 covers 15 residues. CDR3 DNA: TGTGCCAGCACCCCCAGCGGATCTAGCACAGATACGCAGTATTTT. This sequence encodes CASTPSGSSTDTQYF.

The V call is TRBV20-1, the J call TRBJ1-5; D is perhaps TRBD1 (6 bases). V was cut by 5 bases and J by 3 bases, with 11 bases left in between. The CDR3 length is 13 residues. Germline loops: CDR1 DFQATT, CDR2 SNEGSKA (reference sequence). The CDR3 nucleotides read TGCAGTGCTCACAGGGATCCCAATCAGCCCCAGCATTTT. This sequence encodes CSAHRDPNQPQHF.

This clonotype was recorded at least ten times. The chain has TRBV27 and TRBJ2-5, with D possibly TRBD2 on 5 matching bases. Trimming pared 0 bases from V and 5 bases from J, leaving 13 bases between. This CDR3 has 15 residues. CDR1 is MNHEY and CDR2 is SMNVEV in the germline V gene (reference sequence). The CDR3 DNA sequence: TGTGCCAGCAGTTTATCGCCGGACTGGGTTGAGACCCAGTACTTC. Translation: CASSLSPDWVETQYF.

This clonotype has ten or more counts. V gene TRBV6-1 combines with J gene TRBJ2-5, with D possibly called TRBD1 or TRBD2 (5 bases each). With 8 bases removed from V and 3 bases from J, the gap between germline ends came to 22 bases. CDR1 and CDR2 from the germline V gene are MNHNS and SASEGT. The CDR3 covers 16 residues. As DNA, the CDR3 is TGTGCCAGCTCACTACTGGGGGTGTCGAAGAAAGAGACCCAGTACTTC. Translation: CASSLLGVSKKETQYF.

In this sample, this clonotype turned up many times. This rearrangement joins TRBV29-1 to TRBJ1-2; no firm D call. This CDR3 spans 15 amino acids. Germline V gene lookup returns CDR1 SQVTM and CDR2 ANQGSEA. V lost 1 base and J lost 2, with 14 bases in between. CDR3 in DNA: TGCAGCGTTGAAGGGGTAAAAGGAGGCAACTATGGCTACACCTTC. Encoded protein: CSVEGVKGGNYGYTF.

The chain has TRBV7-6 and TRBJ2-3; TRBD2 agrees at 13 bases. Per the germline V gene, CDR1 is SGHVS and CDR2 is FNYEAQ. CDR3 length equals 17 residues. V trimming: 4 bases; J trimming: 2 bases; junction bases outside the gene matches: 6. CDR3 amino acids: CASSYPGLAGPTDTQYF. The CDR3, as DNA: TGTGCCAGCAGCTATCCGGGACTAGCGGGACCCACAGATACGCAGTATTTT. Drawing the rest from reference TRBV7-6 and TRBJ2-3, the complete variable domain is GAGVSQSPRYKVTKRGQDVALRCDPISGHVSLYWYRQALGQGPEFLTYFNYEAQQDKSGLPNDRFSAERPEGSISTLTIQRTEQRDSAMYRCASSYPGLAGPTDTQYFGPGTRLTVL.

This clonotype was counted only a few times. The V and J genes are TRBV4-1 and TRBJ2-7; D is possibly TRBD1 (6 bases). Trimming stripped 0 bases from V and 7 bases from J, with 34 bases between. The CDR3 contains 21 residues. Germline loops: CDR1 MGHRA, CDR2 YSYEKL. The CDR3 nucleotides are TGCGCCAGCAGCCAAGACGCGAACAAGAGGCAGGGGCCCCGTAACGAAGAGGAGCAGTACTTC. This translates into CASSQDANKRQGPRNEEEQYF.

This clonotype was detected many times. This chain uses TRBV14 with TRBJ2-7, with 11 bases lining up with TRBD2. The CDR3 extends over 15 amino acids. The V gene's germline CDR1 is SGHDN and CDR2 FVKESK. V shed 4 bases, J shed 7 bases, and the junction held 9 bases outside the gene matches. The CDR3 nucleotides are TGTGCCAGCAGCCCCAAGGGACTAGCGGTTAATGAGCAGTACTTC. Protein sequence: CASSPKGLAVNEQYF.

Details on this clonotype: This may come from a read error, since a much larger clone is one base off. The chain couples TRBV6-2 or TRBV6-3 to TRBJ2-1; 7 nucleotides line up with TRBD2. The CDR3 loop spans 18 amino acids. From germline, CDR1 is MNHEY and CDR2 SVGEGT. The DNA for the CDR3 is TGTGCCAGCAATTACTCCTTTAGCGGGCAGAGCTCCTACAATGAGCAGTTCTTC. This sequence encodes CASNYSFSGQSSYNEQFF.

The table lists this clonotype with many counts. The chain links TRBV11-1 to TRBJ2-1; 12 nucleotides align to TRBD2. This CDR3 region has 18 residues. The V segment lost 3 bases and the J segment 2 bases; nucleotides outside the gene matches: 8. Germline CDR1 and CDR2: SGHAT and FQDESV (reference sequence). CDR3 nucleotides: TGTGCCAGCAGCTTGCCAAGACTAGCGGGGGAGGCCTACAATGAGCAGTTCTTC. This translates into CASSLPRLAGEAYNEQFF.